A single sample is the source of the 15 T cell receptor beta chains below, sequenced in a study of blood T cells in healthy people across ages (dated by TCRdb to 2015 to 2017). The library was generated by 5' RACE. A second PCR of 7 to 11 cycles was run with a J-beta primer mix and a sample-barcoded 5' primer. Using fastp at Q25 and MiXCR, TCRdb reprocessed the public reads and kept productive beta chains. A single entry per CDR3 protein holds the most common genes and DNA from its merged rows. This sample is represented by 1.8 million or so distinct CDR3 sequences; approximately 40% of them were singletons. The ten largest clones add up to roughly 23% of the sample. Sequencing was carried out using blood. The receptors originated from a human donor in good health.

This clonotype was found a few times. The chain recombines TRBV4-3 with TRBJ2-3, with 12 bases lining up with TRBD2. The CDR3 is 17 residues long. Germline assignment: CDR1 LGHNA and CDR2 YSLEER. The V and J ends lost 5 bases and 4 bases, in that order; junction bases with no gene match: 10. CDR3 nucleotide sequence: TGCGCCAGCAGCTTCCGGGCGACTAGCGGGGGTTCAGATACGCAGTATTTT. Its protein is CASSFRATSGGSDTQYF.

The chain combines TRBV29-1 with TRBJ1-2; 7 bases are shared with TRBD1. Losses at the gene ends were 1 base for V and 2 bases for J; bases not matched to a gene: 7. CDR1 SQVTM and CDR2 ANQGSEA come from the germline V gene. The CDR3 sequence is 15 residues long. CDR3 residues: CSVEAERGLNYGYTF. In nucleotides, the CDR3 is TGCAGCGTTGAAGCCGAAAGGGGGCTCAACTATGGCTACACCTTC.

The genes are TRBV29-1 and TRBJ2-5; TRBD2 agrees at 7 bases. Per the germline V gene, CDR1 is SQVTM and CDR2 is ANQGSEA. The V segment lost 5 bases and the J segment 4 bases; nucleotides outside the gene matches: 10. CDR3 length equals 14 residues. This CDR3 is CSVQAGRVGETQYF. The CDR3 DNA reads TGCAGCGTTCAAGCGGGGAGGGTAGGAGAGACCCAGTACTTC.

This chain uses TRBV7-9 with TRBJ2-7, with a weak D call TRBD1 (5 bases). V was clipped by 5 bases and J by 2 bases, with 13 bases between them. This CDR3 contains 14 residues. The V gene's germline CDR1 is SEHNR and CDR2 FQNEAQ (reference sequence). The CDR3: CASSDSTGTYEQYF. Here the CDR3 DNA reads TGTGCCAGCAGCGACTCAACAGGTACCTACGAGCAGTACTTC.

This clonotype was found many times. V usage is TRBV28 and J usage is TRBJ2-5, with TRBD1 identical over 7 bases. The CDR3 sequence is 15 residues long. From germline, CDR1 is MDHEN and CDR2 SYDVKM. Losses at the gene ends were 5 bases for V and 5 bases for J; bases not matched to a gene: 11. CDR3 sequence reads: CASSTPTGSSETQYF. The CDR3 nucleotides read TGTGCCAGCAGTACCCCGACAGGGTCATCTGAGACCCAGTACTTC.

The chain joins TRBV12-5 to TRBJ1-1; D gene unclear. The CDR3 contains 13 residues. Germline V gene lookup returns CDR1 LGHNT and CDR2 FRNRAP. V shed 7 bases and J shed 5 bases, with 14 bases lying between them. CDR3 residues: CASDSAEETEAFF. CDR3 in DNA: TGTGCTAGTGACTCCGCCGAGGAGACTGAAGCTTTCTTT. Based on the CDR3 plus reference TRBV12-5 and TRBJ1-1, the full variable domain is DARVTQTPRHKVTEMGQEVTMRCQPILGHNTVFWYRQTMMQGLELLAYFRNRAPLDDSGMPKDRFSAEMPDATLATLKIQPSEPRDSAVYFCASDSAEETEAFFGQGTRLTVV.

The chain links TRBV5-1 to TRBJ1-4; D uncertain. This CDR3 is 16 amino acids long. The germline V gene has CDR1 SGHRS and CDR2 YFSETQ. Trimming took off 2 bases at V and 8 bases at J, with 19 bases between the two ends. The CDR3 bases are TGCGCCAGCAGCTTCGACCCGTCGAGTCGAGCGGAAAAACTGTTTTTT. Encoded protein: CASSFDPSSRAEKLFF.

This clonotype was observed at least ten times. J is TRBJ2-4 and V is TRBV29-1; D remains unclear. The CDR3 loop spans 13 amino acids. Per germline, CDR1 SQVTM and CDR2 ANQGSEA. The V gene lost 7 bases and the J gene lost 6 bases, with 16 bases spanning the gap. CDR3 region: CSAADETRNIQYF. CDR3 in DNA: TGCAGCGCTGCCGATGAGACACGAAACATTCAGTACTTC.

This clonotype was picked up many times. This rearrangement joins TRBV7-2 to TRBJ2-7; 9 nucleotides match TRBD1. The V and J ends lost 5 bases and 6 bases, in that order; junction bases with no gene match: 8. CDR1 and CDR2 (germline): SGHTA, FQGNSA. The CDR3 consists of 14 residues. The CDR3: CASSPGQGWSEQYF. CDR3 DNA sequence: TGTGCCAGCAGCCCTGGACAGGGGTGGAGCGAGCAGTACTTC.

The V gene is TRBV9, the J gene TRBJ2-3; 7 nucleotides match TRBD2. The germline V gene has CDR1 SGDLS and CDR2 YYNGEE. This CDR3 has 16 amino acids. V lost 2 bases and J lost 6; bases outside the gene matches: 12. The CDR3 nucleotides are TGTGCCAGCAGCGTTTCCCCCGCGGGGGTCTACGATACGCAGTATTTT. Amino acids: CASSVSPAGVYDTQYF.

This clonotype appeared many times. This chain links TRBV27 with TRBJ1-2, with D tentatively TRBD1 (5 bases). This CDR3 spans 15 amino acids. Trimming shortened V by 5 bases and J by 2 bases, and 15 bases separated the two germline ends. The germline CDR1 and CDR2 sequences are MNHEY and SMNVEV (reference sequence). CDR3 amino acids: CASSDMSGGNYGYTF. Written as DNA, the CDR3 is TGTGCCAGCAGTGACATGTCTGGGGGAAACTATGGCTACACCTTC.

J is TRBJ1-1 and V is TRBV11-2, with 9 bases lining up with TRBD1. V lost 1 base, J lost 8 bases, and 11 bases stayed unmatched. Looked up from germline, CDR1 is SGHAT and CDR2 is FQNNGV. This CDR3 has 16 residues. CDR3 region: CASSLAGTGTESEAFF. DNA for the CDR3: TGTGCCAGCAGCTTAGCCGGGACAGGGACGGAGTCCGAAGCTTTCTTT.

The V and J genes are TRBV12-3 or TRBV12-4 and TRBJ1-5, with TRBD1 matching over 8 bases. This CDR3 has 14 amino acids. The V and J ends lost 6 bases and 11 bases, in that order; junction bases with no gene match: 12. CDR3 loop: CASRISGQGGTQHF. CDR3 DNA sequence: TGTGCCAGCAGGATCTCAGGACAGGGTGGGACCCAGCATTTT.

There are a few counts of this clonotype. The CDR3 loop is CASSQEATGGTYEQYF. In nucleotides, the CDR3 is TGTGCCAGCAGCCAAGAGGCGACAGGGGGCACCTACGAGCAGTACTTC. The chain couples TRBV4-2 to TRBJ2-7, with TRBD1 matching over 10 bases. Trimming at V came to 0 bases and at J to 2 bases, leaving 4 bases not matched to a gene. CDR3 length: 16 residues. CDR1 and CDR2 from the germline V gene are LGHNA and YNFKEQ.

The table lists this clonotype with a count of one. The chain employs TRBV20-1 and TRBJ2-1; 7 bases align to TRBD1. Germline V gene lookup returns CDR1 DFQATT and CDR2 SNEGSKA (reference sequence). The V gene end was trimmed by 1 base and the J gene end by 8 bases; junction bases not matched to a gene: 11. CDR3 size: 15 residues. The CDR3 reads CSARVVDRVRDEQFF. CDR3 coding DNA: TGCAGTGCTAGAGTAGTCGACAGGGTGAGAGATGAGCAGTTCTTC.